Below, 8 T cell receptor beta chains from the same sample are listed, as sequenced in a study of blood T cell repertoires in COVID-19. The protocol was immunoSEQ multiplex PCR, while the TCRdb copy is restricted to in-frame clones and leaves out a portion. The sample carries 150,000 or so clones, 60% to 80% recorded once. Sequencing was carried out using peripheral blood. The receptors were sampled from a woman in her forties or fifties with active or convalescent COVID-19.

This sequence joins TRBV19 and TRBJ2-2; no clear D gene. Per germline, CDR1 LNHDA and CDR2 SQIVND (reference sequence). This CDR3 region has 18 residues. Trimming took off 5 bases at V and 1 base at J, with 20 bases between the two ends. CDR3 DNA: TGTGCCAGTAGTTCGGTAGCAGTACGATACAAGAACACCGGGGAGCTGTTTTTT. It translates to CASSSVAVRYKNTGELFF. Combining the CDR3 with reference TRBV19 and TRBJ2-2 gives the whole variable domain DGGITQSPKYLFRKEGQNVTLSCEQNLNHDAMYWYRQDPGQGLRLIYYSQIVNDFQKGDIAEGYSVSREKKESFPLTVTSAQKNPTAFYLCASSSVAVRYKNTGELFFGEGSRLTVL.

The genes are TRBV7-6 and TRBJ1-3; unclear D gene. V was pared by 1 base and J by 0 bases, with 10 bases between. CDR1 SGHVS and CDR2 FNYEAQ come from the germline V gene. The CDR3 sequence is 16 residues long. The chain's CDR3 is CASSLEPSYSGNTIYF. Written as DNA, the CDR3 is TGTGCCAGCAGCTTAGAGCCCTCCTACTCTGGAAACACCATATATTTT.

This chain connects TRBV15 to TRBJ2-3, with 9 bases that match TRBD2. This CDR3 is 15 amino acids long. The germline gives CDR1 LNHNV, CDR2 YYDKDF (reference sequence). V dropped 1 base and J dropped 3; count of bases not matched to a gene: 2. CDR3 DNA sequence: TGTGCCACCAGCAGAGGGGGACTAGCAACAGATACGCAGTATTTT. Protein: CATSRGGLATDTQYF.

The rearrangement uses TRBV27 and TRBJ2-6; 8 bases match TRBD1. The V and J ends lost 6 bases and 2 bases, in that order; junction bases with no gene match: 9. Per the germline V gene, CDR1 is MNHEY and CDR2 is SMNVEV (reference sequence). This CDR3 is built from 17 residues. CDR3 bases: TGTGCCAGCAGAGCAGGGGGCGGGTCGCCTGGGGCCAACGTCCTGACTTTC. It yields the protein CASRAGGGSPGANVLTF.

V gene TRBV6-6 combines with J gene TRBJ1-2; weak D call: TRBD1 (6 bases). Trimming removed 8 bases from V and 4 bases from J, with 17 bases in between. This CDR3 has 14 residues. Germline values: CDR1 MNHNY, CDR2 SVGAGI (reference sequence). The CDR3 DNA reads as TGTGCCAGCGGGCTCGGGGGGCGCGTCTATGGCTACACCTTC. It specifies CASGLGGRVYGYTF.

This clone showed up many times. The chain couples TRBV5-4 to TRBJ2-7; the match to TRBD1 covers 7 bases. CDR1 SGHNT and CDR2 YYREEE come from the germline V gene (reference sequence). The CDR3 has 15 amino acids. V shed 2 bases, J shed 2 bases, and the junction held 7 bases outside the gene matches. The CDR3 DNA is TGTGCCAGCAGCTTTGATCGGGGACAGACCTACGAGCAGTACTTC. It specifies CASSFDRGQTYEQYF.

V and J are TRBV7-9 and TRBJ2-5, with D perhaps TRBD2 (5 bases). Germline V CDR1 and CDR2: SEHNR, FQNEAQ (reference sequence). Trimming removed 5 bases at V and 4 bases at J, with 20 bases between. CDR3 length: 16 residues. The CDR3 spells CASSRYWDGRGETQYF. The CDR3, as DNA: TGTGCCAGCAGCCGGTATTGGGATGGCCGGGGAGAGACCCAGTACTTC.

This rearrangement joins TRBV24-1 to TRBJ2-5; 7 bases match TRBD1. The CDR3 runs to 17 residues. Per the germline V gene, CDR1 is KGHDR and CDR2 is SFDVKD. V lost 2 bases to trimming and J lost 2 bases; unmatched junction nucleotides: 10. CDR3 in DNA: TGTGCCACCAGTGATTCCAGACAGGGCACCCGTCAAGAGACCCAGTACTTC. It encodes CATSDSRQGTRQETQYF.